Listed below are T cell receptor beta chains from one sample, sequenced in a study of shared clonotypes between healthy human individuals. Sequencing used immunoSEQ multiplex PCR; TCRdb keeps in-frame clones, though not all of them. The table shows 2 million to 3 million clones, with around nine tenths occurring only once. Sequencing was carried out using naive CD4+ T cells sorted from blood. These receptors were collected from a young man in good health. Both conserved end residues are part of each CDR3. D genes are given only for firm matches. Some rows mark clone size as missing; the rest say once, few, many or name a class of expanded clone.

>-|TRBJ2-3|TRBV5-1|-
TGCGCCAGCAGCAAACTTCGCGGGGGCCCCACAGATACGCAGTATTTT
CASSKLRGGPTDTQYF
>TRBD1|TRBJ1-5|TRBV2|-
TGTGCCAGCAGTAAACAGGGGCGTCAGCCCCAGCATTTT
CASSKQGRQPQHF
>-|TRBJ1-1|TRBV5-1|-
TGCGCCAGCAGCTTGGGAGGGATGAACACTGAAGCTTTCTTT
CASSLGGMNTEAFF
>-|TRBJ2-3|TRBV5-8|once
TGTGCCAGCAGCCTGGGACATCCCACAGATACGCAGTATTTT
CASSLGHPTDTQYF
>-|TRBJ1-1|TRBV6-1|-
TGTGCCAGCAGGATCGACAGCGACTCTACAGAAGCTTTCTTT
CASRIDSDSTEAFF
>-|TRBJ2-3|TRBV27|-
TGTGCCAGCAGACTTAGACAGGCCACAGATACGCAGTATTTT
CASRLRQATDTQYF
>-|TRBJ2-5|TRBV11-2|-
TGTGCCAGCAGCCCCGGGACCCAAGAGACCCAGTACTTC
CASSPGTQETQYF
>TRBD1|TRBJ1-5|TRBV7-9|-
TGTGCCAGCAGCCCACCGGGACAGCACAACAATAGCAATCAGCCCCAGCATTTT
CASSPPGQHNNSNQPQHF
>-|TRBJ2-1|TRBV30|-
TGTGCCTGGAGTGTGGGTTCTAGCTCCTACAATGAGCAGTTCTTC
CAWSVGSSSYNEQFF
>-|TRBJ2-7|TRBV5-8|-
TGTGCCAGCAGCTTGGGGGGCCGCTCCTACGAGCAGTACTTC
CASSLGGRSYEQYF
>-|TRBJ2-5|TRBV6-4|-
TGTGCCAGCAGTGACGAGGCAGGGGATACCCAGTACTTC
CASSDEAGDTQYF
>TRBD1|TRBJ1-1|TRBV6-6|few
TGTGCCAGCAGACCCGGGACAGCGAACACTGAAGCTTTCTTT
CASRPGTANTEAFF
>TRBD1|TRBJ1-3|TRBV30|-
TGTGCCTGGAGTGTACGGCAGGGGGTCGGAAACACCATATATTTT
CAWSVRQGVGNTIYF
>-|TRBJ2-1|TRBV27|-
TGTGCCAGCAGTTCCGTGAGCTCCTACAATGAGCAGTTCTTC
CASSSVSSYNEQFF
>TRBD1|TRBJ2-5|TRBV19|-
TGTGCCAGTAGTATAGGGAAAGGGACAGGGTTCCAAGAGACCCAGTACTTC
CASSIGKGTGFQETQYF
>-|TRBJ1-1|TRBV25-1|-
TGTGCCAGCAGTGACGGGGGGCGGACTGAAGCTTTCTTT
CASSDGGRTEAFF
>-|TRBJ2-1|TRBV7-2|-
TGTGCCAGCAGCTACGGAACTAGATCGAGAAATGAGCAGTTCTTC
CASSYGTRSRNEQFF
>-|TRBJ2-5|TRBV6-1|-
TGTGCCAGCAGTGGGAGGGGGACCCCGGAGACCCAGTACTTC
CASSGRGTPETQYF
>TRBD2|TRBJ2-5|TRBV7-2|-
TGTGCCAGCAGCTTAGTAGCGGGGGCCCTCCAAGAGACCCAGTACTTC
CASSLVAGALQETQYF
>-|TRBJ2-1|TRBV10-3|-
TGTGCCATCAGTGATAACGTGGGTAGCGTAGGCAATGAGCAGTTCTTC
CAISDNVGSVGNEQFF
>-|TRBJ1-4|TRBV10-3|-
TGTGCCATCAGTGAGTCAGGACTCCCTAATGAAAAACTGTTTTTT
CAISESGLPNEKLFF
>TRBD2|TRBJ2-1|TRBV29-1|-
TGCAGCGTTGTGCTAGCGGGGGAACCCTCCTACAATGAGCAGTTCTTC
CSVVLAGEPSYNEQFF
>-|TRBJ1-2|TRBV11-2|-
TGTGCCAGCAGCAGCATTAACTATGGCTACACCTTC
CASSSINYGYTF
>TRBD2|TRBJ2-7|TRBV7-6|-
TGTGCCAGCAGCTTCCTGACTAGCGGGAGGGGAAGCTCCTACGAGCAGTACTTC
CASSFLTSGRGSSYEQYF
>-|TRBJ2-1|TRBV27|-
TGTGCCAGCAGTTCGCTGGGGGGGGCGTACAATGAGCAGTTCTTC
CASSSLGGAYNEQFF
>-|TRBJ2-3|TRBV30|-
TGTGCCTGGAGTGCCCCGTTTAGCACAGATACGCAGTATTTT
CAWSAPFSTDTQYF
>TRBD2|TRBJ2-7|TRBV19|-
TGTGCCAGTAGTATTTTAGGACTAGCGGGCTACGAGCAGTACTTC
CASSILGLAGYEQYF
>-|TRBJ1-4|TRBV5-1|-
TGCGCCAGCAGCTTACCCGGGGTCAGCGAACGGCGGAAACTGTTTTTT
CASSLPGVSERRKLFF
>-|TRBJ1-4|TRBV2|-
TGTGCCAGCAGTGGGGGGGGCGTTGAAAAACTGTTTTTT
CASSGGGVEKLFF
>-|TRBJ1-6|TRBV14|-
TGTGCCAGCAGCCAAGAAGCTTGGCGGAGGGGTAGTAATTCACCCCTCCACTTT
CASSQEAWRRGSNSPLHF
>TRBD1|TRBJ1-2|TRBV18|-
TGTGCCAGCTCTCAATCCGGGACAGGGTCGGGTGGCTACACCTTC
CASSQSGTGSGGYTF
>-|TRBJ1-1|TRBV18|-
TGTGCCAGCTCACCACGGACCACAGCTGAAGCTTTCTTT
CASSPRTTAEAFF
>TRBD1|TRBJ1-6|TRBV5-1|-
TGCGCCAGCAGCCGCGGACAGGGACGAGATTCACCCCTCCACTTT
CASSRGQGRDSPLHF
>TRBD2|TRBJ2-7|TRBV19|-
TGTGCCAGTGCTAGTATCGGACTAGCGGGAGTAGGGGAGCAGTACTTC
CASASIGLAGVGEQYF
>TRBD2|TRBJ2-5|TRBV5-1|-
TGCGCCAGCAGCTCCCGGGACTACCCAATAGAGACCCAGTACTTC
CASSSRDYPIETQYF
>TRBD1|TRBJ1-2|TRBV28|-
TGTGCCAGCAGTTCGGGACAGTCCTATGGCTACACCTTC
CASSSGQSYGYTF
>-|TRBJ2-5|TRBV2|-
TGTGCCAGCACACACAGGGCGGGGGAAGAGACCCAGTACTTC
CASTHRAGEETQYF
>TRBD1|TRBJ2-7|TRBV29-1|-
TGCAGCGTTGGCTGGGGACAGGGATTGGGAGAGCAGTACTTC
CSVGWGQGLGEQYF
>TRBD2|TRBJ2-7|TRBV15|-
TGTGCCACCAGCAAAGAGGGACTAGCGGATGGCTACGAGCAGTACTTC
CATSKEGLADGYEQYF
>TRBD2|TRBJ2-3|TRBV5-1|-
TGCGCCAGCAGCTTGGCCGGGTCGGGAGGTTTAATGCAGTATTTT
CASSLAGSGGLMQYF
>TRBD2|TRBJ2-1|TRBV11-2|-
TGTGCCAGCAGCTTAGACCTACTAGCGGGAGTACGGAATGAGCAGTTCTTC
CASSLDLLAGVRNEQFF
>-|TRBJ1-1|TRBV27|-
TGTGCCAGCAGTAAAGCCAGGGCCAGGGGCACTGAAGCTTTCTTT
CASSKARARGTEAFF
>-|TRBJ1-5|TRBV27|-
TGTGCCAGCAGTTTAGTTTGGGGGAGCAATCAGCCCCAGCATTTT
CASSLVWGSNQPQHF
>-|TRBJ1-1|TRBV5-1|-
TGCGCCAGCAGCTTGGGCAGTGCGAACACTGAAGCTTTCTTT
CASSLGSANTEAFF
>-|TRBJ1-5|TRBV5-1|-
TGCGCCAGCAGCGAAGGATGCAATCAGCCCCAGCATTTT
CASSEGCNQPQHF
>-|TRBJ2-3|TRBV7-9|-
TGTGCCAGCAGCCCCAGGGACTCTAGTCATGCGTATTTT
CASSPRDSSHAYF
>TRBD2|TRBJ2-2|TRBV7-2|-
TGTGCCAGCAGCTTTGGGATGTTTCGGGGGGGCACGCCCGGGGAGCTGTTTTTT
CASSFGMFRGGTPGELFF
>-|TRBJ2-5|TRBV28|-
TGTGCCAGCAGACCTTCAATCCGAGAGACCCAGTACTTC
CASRPSIRETQYF
>-|TRBJ1-3|TRBV5-1|once
TGCGCCAGCAGCTGGGGGGCGAGTTCCTCTGGAAACACCATATATTTT
CASSWGASSSGNTIYF
>-|TRBJ2-7|TRBV6-6|-
TGTGCCAGCAGTATTCCACAGGCGCGAGCCTACGAGCAGTACTTC
CASSIPQARAYEQYF
>-|TRBJ2-1|TRBV11-2|-
TGTGCCAGCAGCCTCCGAGGCGATGAGCAGTTCTTC
CASSLRGDEQFF
>-|TRBJ2-1|TRBV7-9|once
TGTGCCAGCAGCTCTTTAGCGGTGAACTACAATGAGCAGTTCTTC
CASSSLAVNYNEQFF
>-|TRBJ1-3|TRBV6-1|-
TGTGCCAGCAGTGCAGCAGGGGAATTTGGAAACACCATATATTTT
CASSAAGEFGNTIYF